This T cell receptor beta chain appears in the sequencing data of a study of T cell repertoires in cytomegalovirus infection. Study results and caveats: HLA-C-restricted CMV clonotypes gave the most frequent clonotype in two of eight donors. Carriers of CMV and the relevant HLA type were discriminated by public TCR beta frequency.

The table lists this clonotype with a few counts. Its antigen is undetermined. TCRdb recomputed calls from the reads with MiXCR, one row per CDR3 protein. This sample yields under 350,000 distinct CDR3 sequences, of which 9.5% are seen a single time; 3.5% to 4.5% belongs to the top ten. This CDR3 contains 14 residues. Germline-derived CDR1 and CDR2 are SGHNT and YYREEE (reference sequence). V shed 4 bases, J shed 3 bases, and the junction held 3 bases outside the gene matches. The TCR sequence derives from a human donor in good health (CMV status not recorded). Some clones in this sample may be carry-over from other donors' samples. The chain employs TRBV5-4 and TRBJ2-5; 10 positions match TRBD1. The sequenced sample consisted of PBMCs. The DNA for the CDR3 is TGTGCCAGCAGCAAGACAGGGGGCGAAGAGACCCAGTACTTC. This translates into CASSKTGGEETQYF.